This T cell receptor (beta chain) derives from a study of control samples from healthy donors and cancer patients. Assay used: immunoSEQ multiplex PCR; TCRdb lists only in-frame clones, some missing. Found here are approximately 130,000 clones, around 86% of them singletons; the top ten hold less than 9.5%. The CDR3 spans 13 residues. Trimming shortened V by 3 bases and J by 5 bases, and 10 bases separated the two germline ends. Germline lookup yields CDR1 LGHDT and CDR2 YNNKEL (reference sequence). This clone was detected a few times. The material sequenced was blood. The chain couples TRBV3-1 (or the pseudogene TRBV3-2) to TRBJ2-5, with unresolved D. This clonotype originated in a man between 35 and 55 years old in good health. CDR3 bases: TGTGCCAGCAGCCAGGCGTCTTGGGAGACCCAGTACTTC. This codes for CASSQASWETQYF.